This TCR beta chain was retrieved from a study of T cells in Graves' hyperthyroidism and ophthalmopathy. Whole-study context: Staff took peripheral blood when the initial diagnosis was made, before any treatment began.

This clonotype was picked up many times. Regions amplified from RNA transcripts were the TCR beta CDR3 regions. The TCR CDR3 was amplified in a first-round RT-PCR using the HTBI primer set. TCRdb independently ran MiXCR on the multiplex PCR reads; one entry per CDR3 protein. This sample carries a few hundred thousand distinct CDR3 sequences, approximately 14% of them seen once, and the ten largest clones take roughly 7.3%. Per germline, CDR1 MDHEN and CDR2 SYDVKM. The length of the CDR3 is 14 residues. V lost 8 bases to trimming and J lost 0 bases, with 11 bases between them. The sample consisted of blood. The TCR originated in a woman aged 25 to 39 with Graves' hyperthyroidism. The chain links TRBV28 to TRBJ1-5, with D perhaps matching TRBD1 (6 bases). The CDR3 here is CASRRTDSNQPQHF. The CDR3 coding sequence is TGTGCCAGCCGGAGGACAGATAGCAATCAGCCCCAGCATTTT. The whole variable domain, filled in from reference TRBV28 and TRBJ1-5, reads DVKVTQSSRYLVKRTGEKVFLECVQDMDHENMFWYRQDPGLGLRLIYFSYDVKMKEKGDIPEGYSVSREKKERFSLILESASTNQTSMYLCASRRTDSNQPQHFGDGTRLSIL.